Below, 18 T cell receptor beta chains from the same sample are listed, as sequenced in a study of T cell changes during pregnancy in multiple sclerosis. Sequencing used immunoSEQ multiplex PCR; TCRdb keeps in-frame clones, though not all of them. Counted here are around 70,000 clones, 80% to 95% occurring once; the ten biggest clones make up 2%. This material consisted of peripheral blood, taken in the second trimester of pregnancy. All receptors come from a female donor with multiple sclerosis, enrolled in a pregnancy study.

This clone is a singleton in its sample. V is TRBV7-9 and J is TRBJ2-1; TRBD2 is a possible D gene (6 bases). The V end was cut by 0 bases, the J end by 4 bases, with 16 bases between. The germline gives CDR1 SEHNR, CDR2 FQNEAQ (reference sequence). This CDR3 region has 17 residues. CDR3 residues: CASSLALPGTVYNEQFF. CDR3 in DNA: TGTGCCAGCAGCTTAGCCCTTCCCGGGACTGTATACAATGAGCAGTTCTTC.

This clone was observed a single time. The V gene is TRBV9, the J gene TRBJ2-7; 11 bases are shared with TRBD2. The trim removed 3 bases at V and 0 bases at J, leaving 2 bases unmatched. The CDR3 contains 15 residues. Germline CDR1 SGDLS, CDR2 YYNGEE. The CDR3 loop is CASSATSGSSYEQYF. In DNA, the CDR3 is TGTGCCAGCAGCGCTACTAGCGGGAGCTCCTACGAGCAGTACTTC.

The CDR3 nucleotides read TGTGCCAGTATCATTAGGGCGGGAGGGAACAATGAGCAGTTCTTC. Its translation: CASIIRAGGNNEQFF. The genes are TRBV19 and TRBJ2-1, with 9 bases that match TRBD2. Germline V gene lookup returns CDR1 LNHDA and CDR2 SQIVND (reference sequence). CDR3 length equals 15 residues. The V and J ends lost 7 bases and 5 bases, in that order; junction bases with no gene match: 9. The variable domain in full, with the rest retrieved from reference TRBV19 and TRBJ2-1, is DGGITQSPKYLFRKEGQNVTLSCEQNLNHDAMYWYRQDPGQGLRLIYYSQIVNDFQKGDIAEGYSVSREKKESFPLTVTSAQKNPTAFYLCASIIRAGGNNEQFFGPGTRLTVL.

The chain uses TRBV4-3 and TRBJ1-2, with 10 positions matching TRBD1. CDR1 is LGHNA and CDR2 is YSLEER in the germline V gene. After removal of 1 base from V and 4 bases from J, the junction contained 9 bases not matched to a gene. The CDR3 sequence is 17 residues long. CDR3: CASSQVGTGAVFYGYTF. The CDR3 DNA reads TGCGCCAGCAGCCAAGTCGGGACAGGGGCAGTTTTCTATGGCTACACCTTC.

Within the sample, this clone is large. V is TRBV19 and J is TRBJ1-5, with 8 bases matching TRBD1. Looked up from germline, CDR1 is LNHDA and CDR2 is SQIVND (reference sequence). The CDR3 contains 13 residues. Trimming removed 6 bases from V and 9 bases from J; junction bases left unmatched: 7. CDR3 protein: CASRETGVLPQHF. The CDR3, as DNA: TGTGCCAGTAGGGAGACAGGGGTTCTGCCCCAGCATTTT.

CDR3: CASRDRVPGELFF. CDR3 in DNA: TGTGCCAGTAGGGACAGGGTTCCCGGGGAGCTGTTTTTT. This sequence joins TRBV6-1 and TRBJ2-2; 9 bases agree with TRBD1. CDR1 is MNHNS and CDR2 is SASEGT in the germline V gene. The V gene end was trimmed by 9 bases and the J gene end by 6 bases; junction bases not matched to a gene: 5. The CDR3 consists of 13 residues.

Only one count was recorded for this clone. This CDR3 reads CASSGPGTSGTTGELFF. DNA of the CDR3: TGTGCCAGCAGCGGACCCGGGACTAGCGGGACCACCGGGGAGCTGTTTTTT. The gene calls are TRBV7-3 and TRBJ2-2; 13 bases fit TRBD2. The trim removed 5 bases at V and 4 bases at J, leaving 7 bases unmatched. The V gene's germline CDR1 is SGHTA and CDR2 FQGTGA. This CDR3 contains 17 residues.

V and J are TRBV5-1 and TRBJ2-5; the match to TRBD2 covers 9 bases. Germline V lookup: CDR1 SGHRS, CDR2 YFSETQ. The V gene end was trimmed by 3 bases and the J gene end by 4 bases; junction bases not matched to a gene: 13. The CDR3 covers 17 residues. This chain's CDR3 is CASSSDRPGLAGETQYF. CDR3 in DNA: TGCGCCAGCAGCTCGGACAGACCGGGACTAGCCGGAGAGACCCAGTACTTC.

This rearrangement joins TRBV27 to TRBJ2-1; 9 bases map to TRBD2. The CDR3 contains 17 residues. The V segment lost 4 bases and the J segment 4 bases; nucleotides outside the gene matches: 11. From germline, CDR1 is MNHEY and CDR2 SMNVEV (reference sequence). DNA for the CDR3: TGTGCCAGCAGTTCTGTAGGCGGGGGGGCAAGGTACAATGAGCAGTTCTTC. This codes for CASSSVGGGARYNEQFF.

The DNA of the CDR3 is TGTGCCAGCAGCCGAGCGGGGGGGTCCTACAATGAGCAGTTCTTC. This sequence encodes CASSRAGGSYNEQFF. The chain recombines TRBV7-8 with TRBJ2-1; TRBD2 matches 10 bases. Trimming at V came to 5 bases and at J to 1 base, leaving 2 bases not matched to a gene. The CDR3 has 15 amino acids. CDR1 and CDR2 from the germline V gene are SGHVS and FQNEAQ.

In this sample, this clone turned up once. The chain uses TRBV9 and TRBJ2-3, with a weak D call TRBD1 (5 bases). Trimming took off 4 bases at V and 2 bases at J, with 14 bases between the two ends. This CDR3 spans 15 amino acids. CDR1 is SGDLS and CDR2 is YYNGEE in the germline V gene. CDR3 DNA sequence: TGTGCCAGCAGCCCCAGTATAGGGGACACAGATACGCAGTATTTT. This codes for CASSPSIGDTDTQYF.

The J gene is TRBJ2-1, the V gene TRBV7-3; 8 bases are a match to TRBD2. CDR1 and CDR2 (germline): SGHTA, FQGTGA. V lost 3 bases, J lost 10 bases, and 14 bases stayed unmatched. This CDR3 has 16 residues. CDR3 DNA: TGTGCCAGCAGCTTCCGCCCGAGCGGGGGCCAGCGGGAGCAGTTCTTC. Its translation is CASSFRPSGGQREQFF.

Only one count was recorded for this clone. The chain has TRBV6-1 and TRBJ1-1; D remains ambiguous. Germline lookup yields CDR1 MNHNS and CDR2 SASEGT. With 7 bases removed from V and 0 bases from J, the gap between germline ends came to 12 bases. CDR3 length: 14 amino acids. The CDR3 loop reads CASKAVGLNTEAFF. The CDR3, as DNA: TGTGCCAGCAAAGCGGTAGGGTTGAACACTGAAGCTTTCTTT.

The chain links TRBV10-3 to TRBJ2-5; tentative D call: TRBD2 (6 bases). Germline-derived CDR1 and CDR2 are ENHRY and SYGVKD. The ends were cut back, 3 bases at V and 5 bases at J, with 10 bases in the middle. There are 13 residues in the CDR3. The DNA of the CDR3 is TGTGCCATCAGTGATTACGGAGGGGAGACCCAGTACTTC. Amino acid sequence: CAISDYGGETQYF.

The V and J genes are TRBV5-6 and TRBJ2-7, with D maybe TRBD2 (5 bases). Germline CDR1 and CDR2: SGHDT and YYEEEE. The V end lost 2 bases, the J end lost 2 bases, and 8 bases lay between the germline ends. The CDR3 runs 13 residues. The CDR3 DNA sequence: TGTGCCAGCAGCTTTTCGGGGACCTACGAGCAGTACTTC. As protein: CASSFSGTYEQYF.

The chain combines TRBV11-2 with TRBJ1-2; TRBD1 matches at 7 bases. CDR3 length: 14 amino acids. Germline V gives CDR1 SGHAT, CDR2 FQNNGV. With V trimmed by 5 bases and J by 6 bases, 9 bases remained unmatched. CDR3 in amino acids: CASSTIQGMDGYTF. The CDR3 DNA sequence: TGTGCCAGCAGCACTATACAGGGGATGGATGGCTACACCTTC.

The chain links TRBV4-1 to TRBJ2-1; 10 nucleotides agree with TRBD2. The CDR3 extends over 15 amino acids. The ends lost 0 bases at V and 6 bases at J; junction bases unmatched: 2. CDR1 MGHRA and CDR2 YSYEKL come from the germline V gene. The CDR3 bases are TGCGCCAGCAGCCAAGACCTAGCGGGAGCCAATGAGCAGTTCTTC. This sequence encodes CASSQDLAGANEQFF.

This clone has only one observation. The chain combines TRBV4-3 with TRBJ1-2, with 10 bases lining up with TRBD1. The CDR3 extends over 14 amino acids. V trimming: 3 bases; J trimming: 8 bases; junction bases outside the gene matches: 6. Germline values: CDR1 LGHNA, CDR2 YSLEER. CDR3 region: CASSQAGTGVGYTF. CDR3 nucleotides: TGCGCCAGCAGCCAGGCCGGGACAGGGGTAGGCTACACCTTC.